This T cell receptor (beta chain) derives from a study of blood T cell repertoires in COVID-19. Germline values: CDR1 MDHEN, CDR2 SYDVKM. The CDR3 covers 20 residues. J was trimmed by 5 bases and V by 5 bases; bases with no gene match: 20. Produced via immunoSEQ multiplex PCR; TCRdb's table is partial and in-frame only. The sample records roughly 410,000 clones, roughly 90% being singletons. This receptor was taken from a woman aged 40 to 49 with COVID-19, enrolled during active disease. The rearrangement links TRBV28 to TRBJ2-3; 12 bases map to TRBD2. Material: peripheral blood. CDR3 in DNA: TGTGCCAGCAGTCCGGGACAGGCCCGACTAGCGGGAGAGGCGGTAGATACGCAGTATTTT. This codes for CASSPGQARLAGEAVDTQYF.